The rows below give T cell receptor beta chains drawn from one sample of a study of regulatory T cells in long-lasting Graves disease. From the multiplex PCR reads, TCRdb called clonotypes with MiXCR, one entry per CDR3 protein. The sample lists fewer than 550,000 distinct CDR3 sequences, 15% to 20% seen once, with just under 25% in the top ten. Another study also made use of these data, one on T cells in Graves' hyperthyroidism and ophthalmopathy.

The source was peripheral blood mononuclear cells (PBMCs), collected at new diagnosis, from a patient treated with antithyroid drugs. The receptor set was obtained from a woman aged 40-60 years with Graves disease. CDR3s include the opening cysteine and the closing phenylalanine or tryptophan. Fields, in order: J gene, V gene, D gene, clone size, CDR3 DNA, CDR3 protein. A D gene is named only where the DNA matches it firmly. Clone size is given for some rows only: seen once, a few or many times, or a class if the clone is expanded.

j_gene: TRBJ2-4; v_gene: TRBV20-1; d_gene: TRBD2; abundance: few; CDR3nt: TGCAGTGCTGGCGCGGGAGGGGCGGAAGCCAAAAACATTCAGTACTTC; CDR3aa: CSAGAGGAEAKNIQYF
j_gene: TRBJ2-5; v_gene: TRBV18; d_gene: TRBD2; abundance: many; CDR3nt: TGTGCCAGCTCCCGCACTAGCGGCCAAGAGACCCAGTACTTC; CDR3aa: CASSRTSGQETQYF
j_gene: TRBJ1-1; v_gene: TRBV7-9; d_gene: NA; abundance: few; CDR3nt: TGTGCCAGCAGCCCAGAATACACTGAAGCTTTCTTT; CDR3aa: CASSPEYTEAFF
j_gene: TRBJ2-7; v_gene: TRBV5-1; d_gene: NA; abundance: many; CDR3nt: TGCGCCAGCAGCGGAGGAGGGACCCAGCAAACGGAGCAGTACTTC; CDR3aa: CASSGGGTQQTEQYF
j_gene: TRBJ1-3; v_gene: TRBV12-3/TRBV12-4; d_gene: TRBD1; abundance: NA; CDR3nt: TGTGCCAGCAGTTTAGTTTACGGACAGGGGACAACTGGAAACACCATATATTTT; CDR3aa: CASSLVYGQGTTGNTIYF
j_gene: TRBJ1-4; v_gene: TRBV28; d_gene: NA; abundance: NA; CDR3nt: TGTGCCAGCGGGGGGCCGGTGGAAAAACTGTTTTTT; CDR3aa: CASGGPVEKLFF
j_gene: TRBJ1-1; v_gene: TRBV3-1; d_gene: NA; abundance: few; CDR3nt: TGTGCCAGCAGCCCTATCAGGGGTGTGATGACTGAAGCTTTCTTT; CDR3aa: CASSPIRGVMTEAFF
j_gene: TRBJ1-4; v_gene: TRBV20-1; d_gene: NA; abundance: many; CDR3nt: TGCAGTGTTAGGGATCCCTCGCGACCAGAAAAACTGTTTTTT; CDR3aa: CSVRDPSRPEKLFF
j_gene: TRBJ1-6; v_gene: TRBV28; d_gene: NA; abundance: NA; CDR3nt: TGTGCCAGCAGTTTAAGGCAGGGCCCTAGCTCCTATAATTCACCCCTCCACTTT; CDR3aa: CASSLRQGPSSYNSPLHF
j_gene: TRBJ2-7; v_gene: TRBV2; d_gene: NA; abundance: many; CDR3nt: TGTGCCAGCCTAAGATCCAGGGAGGTTTACCCCTACGAGCAGTACTTC; CDR3aa: CASLRSREVYPYEQYF
j_gene: TRBJ2-7; v_gene: TRBV18; d_gene: NA; abundance: few; CDR3nt: TGTGCCAGCTCACCAGAGGCAGGCTTCGGCTACGAGCAGTACTTC; CDR3aa: CASSPEAGFGYEQYF
j_gene: TRBJ1-5; v_gene: TRBV7-2; d_gene: NA; abundance: NA; CDR3nt: TGTGCCAGCAGCCCAAGGACAGATTTTGGCAATCAGCCCCAGCATTTT; CDR3aa: CASSPRTDFGNQPQHF
j_gene: TRBJ2-1; v_gene: TRBV3-1; d_gene: TRBD2; abundance: many; CDR3nt: TGTGCCAGCAGCCACAGCGGGGTAGACAATGAGCAGTTCTTC; CDR3aa: CASSHSGVDNEQFF
j_gene: TRBJ1-1; v_gene: TRBV20-1; d_gene: TRBD1; abundance: many; CDR3nt: TGCAGTGCTTCGGGACAGCCTAACACTGAAGCTTTCTTT; CDR3aa: CSASGQPNTEAFF
j_gene: TRBJ1-1; v_gene: TRBV5-1; d_gene: NA; abundance: many; CDR3nt: TGCGCCAGCAGCTCGAGTCTGAACACTGAAGCTTTCTTT; CDR3aa: CASSSSLNTEAFF
j_gene: TRBJ2-1; v_gene: TRBV15; d_gene: NA; abundance: many; CDR3nt: TGTGCCACCAGCCCCGTTGGAGCGGGGACACAATCAGAGCAGTTCTTC; CDR3aa: CATSPVGAGTQSEQFF
j_gene: TRBJ1-4; v_gene: TRBV5-5; d_gene: TRBD1; abundance: few; CDR3nt: TGTGCCAGCAGCTCCCTGACAGGGACTGAAAAACTGTTTTTT; CDR3aa: CASSSLTGTEKLFF
j_gene: TRBJ1-6; v_gene: TRBV5-8; d_gene: TRBD1; abundance: few; CDR3nt: TGTGCCAGCAGCCTCGCCAGGGGGAATTCACCCCTCCACTTT; CDR3aa: CASSLARGNSPLHF
j_gene: TRBJ2-5; v_gene: TRBV20-1; d_gene: NA; abundance: few; CDR3nt: TGCAGTGCTCCGTCGTGGGGGGCCGGCCAAGAGACCCAGTACTTC; CDR3aa: CSAPSWGAGQETQYF
j_gene: TRBJ2-1; v_gene: TRBV27; d_gene: NA; abundance: NA; CDR3nt: TGTGCCAGCAGTTTAGGGGGTCCAGGAGCCTACAATGAGCAGTTCTTC; CDR3aa: CASSLGGPGAYNEQFF
j_gene: TRBJ2-7; v_gene: TRBV11-1; d_gene: TRBD2; abundance: few; CDR3nt: TGTGCCAGCAGCTTGTGGGGACTAGCGGGGAAAAACGAGCAGTACTTC; CDR3aa: CASSLWGLAGKNEQYF
j_gene: TRBJ1-1; v_gene: TRBV6-5; d_gene: NA; abundance: NA; CDR3nt: TGTGCCAGCAGTTCCGGGCCACCCAGTGAGGCTTTCTTT; CDR3aa: CASSSGPPSEAFF
j_gene: TRBJ1-1; v_gene: TRBV12-3/TRBV12-4; d_gene: NA; abundance: NA; CDR3nt: TGTGCCAGCAGTAACGACGCTGGAGGGTACATGAACACTGAAGCTTTCTTT; CDR3aa: CASSNDAGGYMNTEAFF
j_gene: TRBJ1-4; v_gene: TRBV20-1; d_gene: NA; abundance: NA; CDR3nt: TGCAGTGCTAGATCGGGAGGAACTAATGAAAAACTGTTTTTT; CDR3aa: CSARSGGTNEKLFF
j_gene: TRBJ1-5; v_gene: TRBV3-1; d_gene: NA; abundance: many; CDR3nt: TGTGCCAGCAGCCCCGGGACATATTATAGCAATCAGCCCCAGCATTTT; CDR3aa: CASSPGTYYSNQPQHF
j_gene: TRBJ1-4; v_gene: TRBV18; d_gene: NA; abundance: NA; CDR3nt: TGTGCCAGCTCATCCGGGAGCGAAAATGAAAAACTGTTTTTT; CDR3aa: CASSSGSENEKLFF
j_gene: TRBJ1-4; v_gene: TRBV19; d_gene: NA; abundance: NA; CDR3nt: TGTGCCAGTAGTACGGGAGGAGGGACGGAAAAACTGTTTTTT; CDR3aa: CASSTGGGTEKLFF
j_gene: TRBJ1-1; v_gene: TRBV12-3/TRBV12-4; d_gene: NA; abundance: few; CDR3nt: TGTGCCAGCAATTCCTTGGGGGTGGCCACTGAAGCTCTCTTT; CDR3aa: CASNSLGVATEALF
j_gene: TRBJ2-7; v_gene: TRBV6-2/TRBV6-3; d_gene: NA; abundance: NA; CDR3nt: TGTGCCAGCAGTCGGGACATTGGGAACTACGAGCAGTACTTC; CDR3aa: CASSRDIGNYEQYF
j_gene: TRBJ2-7; v_gene: TRBV19; d_gene: NA; abundance: few; CDR3nt: TGTGCCAGTAGTATTGCTCATGGGACAACCACCCCCTACGAGCAGTACTTC; CDR3aa: CASSIAHGTTTPYEQYF
j_gene: TRBJ1-6; v_gene: TRBV19; d_gene: TRBD1; abundance: NA; CDR3nt: TGTGCCAGTAGTATCGGGTATTGGGACAGGGGTAATTCACCCCTCCACTTT; CDR3aa: CASSIGYWDRGNSPLHF
j_gene: TRBJ2-7; v_gene: TRBV11-2; d_gene: TRBD1; abundance: many; CDR3nt: TGTGCCAGCAGCTTAGGAACAACAGGGGCCTACGAGCAGTACTTC; CDR3aa: CASSLGTTGAYEQYF
j_gene: TRBJ2-3; v_gene: TRBV19; d_gene: NA; abundance: NA; CDR3nt: TGTGCCAGTAGTATTGGCCTCACAGATACGCAGTATTTT; CDR3aa: CASSIGLTDTQYF
j_gene: TRBJ1-4; v_gene: TRBV14; d_gene: NA; abundance: NA; CDR3nt: TGTGCCAGCAGCCAAGCGGGCACCCTGATTGGAAAACTGTTTTTT; CDR3aa: CASSQAGTLIGKLFF
j_gene: TRBJ2-3; v_gene: TRBV2; d_gene: TRBD2; abundance: many; CDR3nt: TGTGCCAGCAGTGACGGGTGGACGGCGGGGGGCACAGATACGCAGTATTTT; CDR3aa: CASSDGWTAGGTDTQYF